This T cell receptor beta chain was sequenced for a study of Ad26.COV2.S vaccination and SARS-CoV-2 variants (dated by TCRdb to about 2021). With respect to the entire study: Vaccine-arm donors came from COV1001, a multicentre, randomized, double-blind, placebo-controlled phase I-IIa trial of Ad26.COV2.S in healthy adults. Dosing of Ad26.COV2.S was intramuscular, at either 5x10^10 or 1x10^11 viral particles, delivered as one shot or as two shots spaced 56 days apart. TCRbeta repertoire sequencing served as the tool for gauging how specific and how broad the SARS-CoV-2-reactive T cell receptors were following Ad26.COV2.S vaccination. A total of some 30 samples were included in the TCR-sequenced set, comprising some 20 Ad26.COV2.S vaccine recipients, 5 placebo recipients and 8 SARS-CoV-2 convalescent individuals. Trial participants were randomized into five groups of five: low-dose or high-dose Ad26.COV2.S given once or twice, or placebo on both occasions. Blinding of investigators to trial group allocation was maintained during experiments and outcome assessment. The full study reports these points: Non-spike TCR breadth was comparable between vaccine and placebo recipients, consistent with the vaccine containing only spike. Substantial breadth of spike-specific CD8+ and CD4+ T cell responses was reported after vaccination. Comparing responses between vaccine doses or regimens was not something the study was powered to do. The authors noted that total T cell responses may have been underestimated by the TCR breadth and depth analyses. Spike-specific TCR breadth was higher in Ad26.COV2.S recipients than in placebo recipients (P = 0.0014).

Note on this clone: Its antigen has not been determined. Base qualities are not recorded, but no much larger clone differs from it by a single base.

The immunoSEQ Assay was used to sequence TCRbeta CDR3 regions. After extraction, genomic DNA underwent amplification by bias-controlled multiplex PCR, followed by high-throughput sequencing. Regarding the original processing steps: Collapsing and filtering of sequences were performed to quantify the absolute abundance of each unique TCRbeta CDR3 region. Usable DNA was measured by amplifying reference genes present in all nucleated cells, and TCRbeta template counts were normalized to that usable DNA to estimate T cell fraction. Repertoire TCRs were annotated as SARS-CoV-2-specific by exact matching of V gene, CDR3 amino acid sequence and J gene to a known reactive TCR set. The reference SARS-CoV-2 TCR set was derived from MIRA and filtered for enrichment in COVID-19-positive ImmuneCODE repertoires, a step that removed public or cross-reactive TCRs. Based on the MIRA antigens, annotated TCRs were further analysed at the level of specific ORF or position within ORF. Depth was the summed frequency of annotated unique rearrangements, while breadth was defined as annotated unique rearrangements over total unique productive rearrangements. Two-sided Wilcoxon rank-sum tests were applied when comparing TCR breadth between groups. As stored in TCRdb, this immuneACCESS dataset retains in-frame rearrangements with V and J assigned. A fraction of the clones does not appear; measured against another copy, unresolved V genes explain less than half of the discrepancy, and the remainder lacks a known reason. V and J calls and clone size are as listed in that table; D and trimming were resolved from the DNA. Within this sample are 350,000 to 500,000 clones, with roughly 87% of them counted one time only. In total, the top ten clones hold roughly 3.9% of the sample.

The sample's treatment or condition, from its label and the paper: 15 to 20 received Ad26.COV2.S at low or high dose, single or two shots; about 5 received placebo; per-sample allocation not given. For vaccine and placebo recipients, repertoires were sequenced using samples collected on day 63 after the first injection. Between 29 July and 7 August 2020, Cohort 1b enrolled about 27 adults aged 18-55 years at one site in Boston, USA. Ad26.COV2.S consisted of a replication-incompetent adenovirus type 26 vector by which a prefusion-stabilized SARS-CoV-2 spike protein from the original Wuhan strain was expressed. The CDR3 runs 19 residues from the cysteine to the phenylalanine. The entry retains the CDR3 DNA only, 57 bases that are in frame from base 1. The germline V and J ends show losses of 6 bases and 3 bases respectively, and no gene match explains 13 bases of the junction. According to the germline V gene, CDR1 reads KGHDR and CDR2 reads SFDVKD.

The TCR comes from a person aged 18-60 years who received the Ad26.COV2.S COVID-19 vaccine or a placebo. Sequencing used peripheral blood, obtained in a trial of Ad26.COV2.S vaccine versus placebo. The V and J segments used are TRBV24-1 and TRBJ2-2, and 12 junctional nucleotides match TRBD2. For the CDR3, the sequence is CATSHITSGRSVDTGELFF. The DNA is TGTGCCACCAGTCATATCACTAGCGGGAGGTCCGTAGACACCGGGGAGCTGTTTTTT.